These 10 T cell receptor beta chains were all obtained from the same sample, sequenced in a study of T cell clones after liver transplantation. Data came from immunoSEQ multiplex PCR; TCRdb stores just in-frame clones and leaves some out. The sample consists of more than 45,000 clones, 70% of them appearing once. The sequenced sample was CD4+ T cells from blood, obtained at the roughly 15-month timepoint. The origin of the receptors is a human patient who received a liver transplant. Certain T cells may be donor cells from the graft.

V gene TRBV6-5 combines with J gene TRBJ1-1, with D perhaps matching TRBD1 (6 bases). The CDR3 is 14 residues long. Germline CDR1 reads MNHEY; CDR2 reads SVGAGI. Trimming removed 0 bases at V and 9 bases at J, with 14 bases between. CDR3: CASSYSRTEWKAFF. CDR3 bases: TGTGCCAGCAGTTACTCGAGGACAGAATGGAAAGCTTTCTTT.

The chain employs TRBV11-2 and TRBJ2-2, with TRBD2 identical over 7 bases. Germline CDR1 SGHAT, CDR2 FQNNGV. After removal of 3 bases from V and 4 bases from J, the junction contained 8 bases not matched to a gene. This CDR3 is built from 16 residues. CDR3 nucleotides: TGTGCCAGCAGCTTTTCCCGGGACTACGTCACCGGGGAGCTGTTTTTT. Its translation is CASSFSRDYVTGELFF.

V is TRBV7-2 and J is TRBJ1-1; no clear D. The CDR3 sequence is 13 residues long. Deletions cut 5 bases from V and 1 base from J, with 8 bases between. CDR1 and CDR2 from the germline V gene are SGHTA and FQGNSA. The CDR3 here is CASSPRENTEAFF. CDR3 coding DNA: TGTGCCAGCAGCCCAAGGGAGAACACTGAAGCTTTCTTT.

The chain links TRBV6-1 to TRBJ1-2; D gene uncertain. Germline V gene lookup returns CDR1 MNHNS and CDR2 SASEGT. This CDR3 is 13 amino acids long. The V and J ends lost 4 bases and 1 base respectively, with 7 bases between them. CDR3 residues: CASSVDLNYGYTF. CDR3 nucleotide sequence: TGTGCCAGCAGTGTGGACCTTAACTATGGCTACACCTTC.

CDR3 coding DNA: TGTGCCAGCAGCTTAGCGGGAGGCGGAAATTCTGGAAACACCATATATTTT. It yields the protein CASSLAGGGNSGNTIYF. This chain joins TRBV7-8 and TRBJ1-3, with D hard to call. Germline-derived CDR1 and CDR2 are SGHVS and FQNEAQ. Trimming removed 0 bases from V and 1 base from J, with 13 bases in between. CDR3 size: 17 residues.

The chain recombines TRBV7-6 with TRBJ2-1, with D possibly being TRBD1 or TRBD2 (5 bases each). The CDR3 totals 16 residues. Trimming shortened V by 5 bases and J by 4 bases, and 18 bases separated the two germline ends. The germline V gene encodes CDR1 SGHVS and CDR2 FNYEAQ. The CDR3: CASSARGDDGYNEQFF. The DNA of the CDR3 is TGTGCCAGCAGCGCCCGAGGGGACGACGGTTACAATGAGCAGTTCTTC.

This clone is deemed medium-sized. The rearrangement joins TRBV6-6 to TRBJ1-6, with D uncertain. Germline lookup yields CDR1 MNHNY and CDR2 SVGAGI (reference sequence). Between the trimmed V and J ends, which lost 3 bases and 9 bases, there was a span of 12 bases. CDR3 length: 14 amino acids. The CDR3 nucleotides are TGTGCCAGCAGTTATCGGGGTGCTGGTTCACCCCTCCACTTT. Protein: CASSYRGAGSPLHF.

This clone came up once. The V gene is TRBV7-6, the J gene TRBJ1-3, with D uncertain. CDR1 is SGHVS and CDR2 is FNYEAQ in the germline V gene. V lost 1 base and J 0 bases, leaving 10 bases between the germline ends. There are 16 residues in the CDR3. In nucleotides, the CDR3 is TGTGCCAGCAGCTTAGATCCTCTGAGCTCTGGAAACACCATATATTTT. Its protein is CASSLDPLSSGNTIYF.

The chain has TRBV30 and TRBJ1-5; TRBD1 aligns across 10 bases. This CDR3 is built from 17 residues. Germline V gene sequence: CDR1 GTSNPN, CDR2 SVGIG (reference sequence). The V and J ends lost 0 bases and 7 bases, in that order; junction bases with no gene match: 12. The CDR3 sequence: CAWSVKKLGTGDQPQHF. The DNA of the CDR3 is TGTGCCTGGAGTGTAAAAAAATTGGGGACAGGGGACCAGCCCCAGCATTTT. The entire variable domain, with the rest obtained from reference TRBV30 and TRBJ1-5, is as follows: SQTIHQWPATLVQPVGSPLSLECTVEGTSNPNLYWYRQAAGRGLQLLFYSVGIGQISSEVPQNLSASRPQDRQFILSSKKLLLSDSGFYLCAWSVKKLGTGDQPQHFGDGTRLSIL.

J is TRBJ2-1 and V is TRBV10-1, with D possibly matching TRBD2 (5 bases). V lost 6 bases and J 6 bases, leaving 15 bases between the germline ends. This CDR3 has 14 amino acids. CDR1 and CDR2 (germline): WNHNN, SYGVQD (reference sequence). CDR3 DNA sequence: TGCGCCAGCAGCCCTGGGGTAGCGATCAATGAGCAGTTCTTC. It yields the protein CASSPGVAINEQFF.